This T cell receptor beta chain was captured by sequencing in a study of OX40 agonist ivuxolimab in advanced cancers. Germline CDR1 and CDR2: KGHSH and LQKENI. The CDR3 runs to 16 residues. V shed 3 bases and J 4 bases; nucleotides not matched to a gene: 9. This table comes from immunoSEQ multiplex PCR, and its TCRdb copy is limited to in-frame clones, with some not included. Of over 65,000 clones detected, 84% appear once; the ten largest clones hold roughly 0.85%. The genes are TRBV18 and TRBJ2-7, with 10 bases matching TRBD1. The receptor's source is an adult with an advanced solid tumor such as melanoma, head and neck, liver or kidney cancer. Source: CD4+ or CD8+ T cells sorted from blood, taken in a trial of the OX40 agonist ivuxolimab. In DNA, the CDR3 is TGTGCCAGCTCACCGAGTGGGACAGGGGATATGTACGAGCAGTACTTC. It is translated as CASSPSGTGDMYEQYF.